This section outlines one T cell receptor beta chain sequence together with its context. The study ran its PCR with 60 Vbeta and 13 Jbeta primers. Profiling relied on immunoSEQ multiplex PCR, and the TCRdb table lists in-frame clones only, not all of them. This repertoire shows more than 85,000 clones, 79% found once; its top ten account for about 3.1%. This sample stems from a study of cytomegalovirus exposure and HLA in healthy donors. Germline loops: CDR1 MNHEY, CDR2 SVGAGI. The V end was cut by 4 bases, the J end by 0 bases, with 12 bases between. The CDR3 extends over 16 amino acids. This sequence joins TRBV6-5 and TRBJ2-2; possibly TRBD1 for D (6 bases). The clonotype originates from a male donor in good health and CMV-seropositive. Input material: PBMCs. The CDR3 nucleotides read TGTGCCAGCAGTTCAACAGGGTATTCGAACACCGGGGAGCTGTTTTTT. Protein: CASSSTGYSNTGELFF.